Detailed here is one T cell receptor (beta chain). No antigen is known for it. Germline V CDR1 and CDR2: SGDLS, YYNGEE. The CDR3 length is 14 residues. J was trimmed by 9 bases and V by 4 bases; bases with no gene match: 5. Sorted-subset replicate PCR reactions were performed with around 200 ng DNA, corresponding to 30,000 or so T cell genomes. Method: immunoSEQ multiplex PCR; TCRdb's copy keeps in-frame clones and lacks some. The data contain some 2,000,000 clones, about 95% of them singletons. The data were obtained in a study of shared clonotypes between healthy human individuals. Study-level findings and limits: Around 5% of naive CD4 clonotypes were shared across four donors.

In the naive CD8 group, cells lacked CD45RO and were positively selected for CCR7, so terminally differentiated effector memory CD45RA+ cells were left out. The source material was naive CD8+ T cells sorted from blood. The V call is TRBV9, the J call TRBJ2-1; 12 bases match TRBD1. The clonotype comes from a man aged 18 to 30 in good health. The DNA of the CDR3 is TGTGCCAGCAGCCCAGGGACAGGGGGCACTGAGCAGTTCTTC. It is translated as CASSPGTGGTEQFF.